What follows are 9 T cell receptor beta chains derived from one specimen sequenced in a study of glioma-infiltrating T cells after dendritic cell vaccination. Time point defined: after dendritic cell vaccination, including at tumor progression/relapse. Repertoires were generated with immunoSEQ multiplex PCR, while TCRdb's copy carries only in-frame clones and drops some. The sample contains over 65,000 clones, around 85% of which appear only once. The sample consisted of blood, taken after dendritic cell vaccination. These receptors all stem from a human donor with glioblastoma.

This chain links TRBV27 with TRBJ2-7, with a weak D call TRBD1 (6 bases). This CDR3 is 13 amino acids long. The V and J ends lost 6 bases and 0 bases respectively, with 9 bases between them. Germline lookup yields CDR1 MNHEY and CDR2 SMNVEV (reference sequence). The CDR3: CASSTGNSYEQYF. The CDR3 DNA reads TGTGCCAGCAGCACAGGGAACTCCTACGAGCAGTACTTC.

V and J are TRBV5-4 and TRBJ1-2; 7 nucleotides line up with TRBD1. The J segment lost 4 bases and the V segment lost 0 bases, leaving 9 bases of the junction unmatched. Germline CDR1 and CDR2: SGHNT and YYREEE (reference sequence). The CDR3 has 16 amino acids. CDR3 amino acids: CASSLAIYGTAYGYTF. The CDR3 DNA is TGTGCCAGCAGCTTGGCGATTTACGGGACAGCCTATGGCTACACCTTC.

This clone was picked up one time. CDR3 nucleotides: TGTGCCAGCAGACTACCCCCGGGACAGGGGCAGTCCGAGCAGTACTTC. Protein product: CASRLPPGQGQSEQYF. The chain has TRBV28 and TRBJ2-7; TRBD1 matches at 10 bases. Trimming at V came to 6 bases and at J to 6 bases, leaving 14 bases not matched to a gene. In germline, CDR1 is MDHEN, CDR2 SYDVKM. This CDR3 spans 16 amino acids.

This clone appeared a few times. The chain couples TRBV7-9 to TRBJ2-7; a weak D match, TRBD2 (6 bases). Germline V CDR1 and CDR2: SEHNR, FQNEAQ (reference sequence). CDR3 length equals 15 residues. V was trimmed by 4 bases and J by 0 bases, leaving 13 bases between them. The CDR3 DNA follows: TGTGCCAGCAGCTACGTCCGGGGGACCTCCTACGAGCAGTACTTC. It specifies CASSYVRGTSYEQYF.

V gene TRBV2 combines with J gene TRBJ2-7; 12 nucleotides align to TRBD2. The CDR3 spans 14 residues. J lost 2 bases, V lost 7 bases, and 3 bases had no gene match. Looked up from germline, CDR1 is SNHLY and CDR2 is FYNNEI. Here the CDR3 DNA reads TGTGCCAGCACCCGACTAGCGGGGGCCTACGAGCAGTACTTC. It translates to CASTRLAGAYEQYF. Based on the CDR3 plus reference TRBV2 and TRBJ2-7, the full variable domain is EPEVTQTPSHQVTQMGQEVILRCVPISNHLYFYWYRQILGQKVEFLVSFYNNEISEKSEIFDDQFSVERPDGSNFTLKIRSTKLEDSAMYFCASTRLAGAYEQYFGPGTRLTVT.

The J gene is TRBJ2-1, the V gene TRBV4-2; TRBD2 matches at 8 bases. Losses at the gene ends were 4 bases for V and 10 bases for J; bases not matched to a gene: 18. This CDR3 spans 17 amino acids. CDR1 is LGHNA and CDR2 is YNFKEQ in the germline V gene. CDR3 amino acids: CASSPTPQGGLAGEQFF. The CDR3 bases are TGTGCCAGCAGCCCAACACCACAGGGTGGACTAGCAGGGGAGCAGTTCTTC.

The chain links TRBV6-1 to TRBJ2-7; 10 bases map to TRBD2. With 6 bases clipped from V and 1 base from J, the junction kept 6 bases outside the gene matches. CDR3 length: 15 residues. The germline CDR1 and CDR2 sequences are MNHNS and SASEGT. CDR3 loop: CASRSLAGESYEQYF. CDR3 DNA: TGTGCCAGCAGGTCTCTAGCGGGAGAGTCCTACGAGCAGTACTTC.

This clone has a handful of counts. CDR3 nucleotides: TGCGCCAGCAGCCAAACAATCGGGACAGGGTCCTACGAGCAGTACTTC. It specifies CASSQTIGTGSYEQYF. The V and J genes are TRBV4-3 and TRBJ2-7; TRBD1 matches at 9 bases. The length of the CDR3 is 16 residues. The V gene end was trimmed by 2 bases and the J gene end by 1 base; junction bases not matched to a gene: 6. Germline loops: CDR1 LGHNA, CDR2 YSLEER.

The chain uses TRBV4-1 and TRBJ2-7, with D unresolved. The V gene lost 0 bases and the J gene lost 5 bases, with 20 bases spanning the gap. CDR1 is MGHRA and CDR2 is YSYEKL in the germline V gene. The CDR3 sequence is 17 residues long. The CDR3 DNA reads as TGCGCCAGCAGCCAAGACCACGAAAGCCGCCCCGAGAACGAGCAGTACTTC. Protein product: CASSQDHESRPENEQYF.